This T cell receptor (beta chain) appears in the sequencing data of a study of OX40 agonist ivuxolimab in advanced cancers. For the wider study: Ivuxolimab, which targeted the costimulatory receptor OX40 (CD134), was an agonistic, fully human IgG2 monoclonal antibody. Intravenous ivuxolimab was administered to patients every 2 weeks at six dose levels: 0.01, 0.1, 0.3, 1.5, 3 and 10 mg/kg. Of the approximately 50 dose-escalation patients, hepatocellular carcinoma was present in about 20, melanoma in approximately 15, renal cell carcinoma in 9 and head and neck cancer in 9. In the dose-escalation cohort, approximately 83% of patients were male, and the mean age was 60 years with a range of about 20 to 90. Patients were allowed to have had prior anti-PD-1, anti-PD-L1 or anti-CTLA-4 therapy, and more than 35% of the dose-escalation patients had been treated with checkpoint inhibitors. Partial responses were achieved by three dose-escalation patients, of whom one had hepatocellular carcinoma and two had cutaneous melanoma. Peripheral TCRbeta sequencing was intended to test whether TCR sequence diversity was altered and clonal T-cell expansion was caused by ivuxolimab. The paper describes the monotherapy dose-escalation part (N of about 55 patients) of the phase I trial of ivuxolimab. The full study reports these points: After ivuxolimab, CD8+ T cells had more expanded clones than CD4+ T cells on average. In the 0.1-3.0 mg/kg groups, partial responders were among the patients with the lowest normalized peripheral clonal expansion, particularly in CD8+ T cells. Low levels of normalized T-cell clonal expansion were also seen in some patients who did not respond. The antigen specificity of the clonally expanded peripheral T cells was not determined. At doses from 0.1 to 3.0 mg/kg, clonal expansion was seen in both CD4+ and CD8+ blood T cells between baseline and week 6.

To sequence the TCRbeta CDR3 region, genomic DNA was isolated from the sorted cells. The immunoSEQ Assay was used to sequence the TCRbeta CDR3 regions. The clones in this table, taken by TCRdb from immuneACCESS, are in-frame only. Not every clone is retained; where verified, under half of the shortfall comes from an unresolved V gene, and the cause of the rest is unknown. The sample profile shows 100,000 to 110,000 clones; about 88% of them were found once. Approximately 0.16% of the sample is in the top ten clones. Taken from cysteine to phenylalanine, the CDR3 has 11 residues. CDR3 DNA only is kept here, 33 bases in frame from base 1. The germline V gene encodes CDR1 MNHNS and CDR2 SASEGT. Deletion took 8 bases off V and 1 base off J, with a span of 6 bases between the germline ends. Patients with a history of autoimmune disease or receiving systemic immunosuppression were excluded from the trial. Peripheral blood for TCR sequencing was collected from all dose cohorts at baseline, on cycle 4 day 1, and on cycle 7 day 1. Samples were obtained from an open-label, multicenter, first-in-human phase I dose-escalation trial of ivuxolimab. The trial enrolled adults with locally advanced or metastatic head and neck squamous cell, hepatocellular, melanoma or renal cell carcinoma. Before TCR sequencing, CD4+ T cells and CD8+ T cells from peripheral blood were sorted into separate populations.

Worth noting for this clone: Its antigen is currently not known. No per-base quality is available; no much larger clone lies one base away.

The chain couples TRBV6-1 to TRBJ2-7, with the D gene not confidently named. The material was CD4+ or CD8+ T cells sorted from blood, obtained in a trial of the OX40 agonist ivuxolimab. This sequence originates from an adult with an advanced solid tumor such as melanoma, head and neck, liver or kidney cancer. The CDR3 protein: CASQQSYEQYF. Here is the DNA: TGTGCCAGCCAGCAATCCTACGAGCAGTACTTC.